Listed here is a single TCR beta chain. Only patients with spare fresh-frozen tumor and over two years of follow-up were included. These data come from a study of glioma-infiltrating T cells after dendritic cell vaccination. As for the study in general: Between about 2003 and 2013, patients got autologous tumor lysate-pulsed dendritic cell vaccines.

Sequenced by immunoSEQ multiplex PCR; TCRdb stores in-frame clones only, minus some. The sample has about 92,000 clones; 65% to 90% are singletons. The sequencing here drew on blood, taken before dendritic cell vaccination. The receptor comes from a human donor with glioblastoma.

The CDR3 spells CASSQEPAENTGELFF. The CDR3 bases are TGCGCCAGCAGCCAAGAACCGGCGGAGAACACCGGGGAGCTGTTTTTT. The rearrangement joins TRBV4-3 to TRBJ2-2; D is ambiguous. The V and J ends lost 0 bases and 1 base respectively, with 9 bases between them. The CDR3 is made up of 16 amino acids. The germline V gene encodes CDR1 LGHNA and CDR2 YSLEER.